This T cell receptor beta chain emerged from a study of T cells after yellow fever vaccination. Notes on the study in general: Though weaker, the secondary response peaked faster, on day 5 versus 15. The booster saw the reappearance of most primary-vaccination clones (around 95% CD4, 88% CD8).

A single record per CDR3 protein comes from TCRdb applying MiXCR to the 5' RACE reads. The sample holds 200,000 to 300,000 distinct CDR3 sequences, roughly 13% seen once. Trimming took 6 bases from V and 5 from J; bases not matched to a gene: 4. Germline loops: CDR1 SQVTM, CDR2 ANQGSEA. The CDR3 is made up of 13 amino acids. A few counts support this clonotype. Its antigen is unknown. V gene TRBV29-1 combines with J gene TRBJ2-2, with 9 nucleotides matching TRBD1. The receptor was isolated from a man between 25 and 39 years old who received the YFV17D yellow fever vaccine. The input for sequencing was CD4+ T cells sorted from PBMCs, taken 45 days after the yellow fever booster vaccination. The CDR3 loop is CSVGQGWTGELFF. The CDR3 DNA reads TGCAGCGTCGGACAGGGGTGGACCGGGGAGCTGTTTTTT.